The TCR beta chain described here comes from a study of CD8 T cells in Susac syndrome. V lost 4 bases, J lost 4 bases, and 10 bases lay in between. CDR1 is SQVTM and CDR2 is ANQGSEA in the germline V gene. The CDR3 runs to 12 residues. Matched for age and sex, the controls were healthy donors. Negative isolation yielded the CD8+ and CD4+ T cells, while FACS enriched the TEMRA cells. Findings of the study overall: It was acknowledged in the study that the number of individuals who were included in its TCR sequencing and HLA analysis was relatively small.

Comments on this clonotype: Its antigen is not known.

The RNA, roughly 0.45 to 1 ug, was put through reverse transcription using random hexamers. By means of immunoSEQ multiplex PCR, TCR beta CDR3 spanning 54 Vbeta and 13 Jbeta underwent amplification. A single record per CDR3 protein comes from TCRdb applying MiXCR to the immunoSEQ multiplex PCR reads. Of about 200,000 distinct CDR3 sequences listed, 85% to 95% are singletons. V is TRBV29-1 and J is TRBJ2-5; D is unresolved. This clonotype was obtained from a human donor in good health. Specimen: CD4+ T cells from PBMCs. This CDR3 is CSVASSGETQYF. The CDR3 nucleotides read TGCAGCGTTGCGTCGTCTGGAGAGACCCAGTACTTC.